This T cell receptor beta chain was sequenced in a study of T cell responses to AZD1222 COVID-19 vaccine. At the level of the study: The study pooled second doses at about 4 or about 12 weeks. Study observations and caveats: The study identified only five or six AZD1222 recipients as seropositive at baseline.

The protocol was immunoSEQ multiplex PCR, while the TCRdb copy is restricted to in-frame clones and leaves out a portion. The table shows about 170,000 clones, with roughly 89% occurring only once. The V and J ends lost 5 bases and 4 bases, in that order; junction bases with no gene match: 22. The CDR3 is 19 residues long. Germline CDR1 is SGHTA and CDR2 is FQGTGA. In the case of this clone: The antigen is not known.

The sequences come from peripheral blood, collected on day 0 of AZD1222 vaccination. J is TRBJ2-7 and V is TRBV7-3; 8 bases fit TRBD2. This TCR derives from an adult in good health. The CDR3 coding sequence is TGTGCCAGCAGCCCGGGGGTTTTCCGGACTAGCAACGAAGGATACGAGCAGTACTTC. It translates to CASSPGVFRTSNEGYEQYF.